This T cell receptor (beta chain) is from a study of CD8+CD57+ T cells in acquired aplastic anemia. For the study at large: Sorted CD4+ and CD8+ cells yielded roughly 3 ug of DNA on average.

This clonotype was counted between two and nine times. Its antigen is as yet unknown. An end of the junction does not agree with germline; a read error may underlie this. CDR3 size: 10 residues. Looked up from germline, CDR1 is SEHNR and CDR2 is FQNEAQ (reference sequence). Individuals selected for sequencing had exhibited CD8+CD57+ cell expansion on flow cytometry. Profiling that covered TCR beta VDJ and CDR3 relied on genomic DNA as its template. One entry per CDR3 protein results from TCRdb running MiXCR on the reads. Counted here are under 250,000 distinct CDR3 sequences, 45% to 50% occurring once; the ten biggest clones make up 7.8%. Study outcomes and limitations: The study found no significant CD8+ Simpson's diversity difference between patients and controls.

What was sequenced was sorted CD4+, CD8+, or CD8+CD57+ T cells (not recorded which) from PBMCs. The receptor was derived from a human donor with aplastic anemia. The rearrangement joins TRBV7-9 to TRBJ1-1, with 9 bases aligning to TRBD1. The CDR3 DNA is TGTGCCAGCAGCATCTCGACAGGGGGCTTT. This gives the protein CASSISTGGF.